Included here is one T cell receptor (beta chain) sequence, with context. The sample originates from a study of blood T cell repertoires in COVID-19. Turning to the study itself: The samples span acute and convalescent COVID-19 from the United States, Italy and Spain. T cells, B-cell-depleted T cells, or PBMCs provided the cDNA or gDNA that served as material.

Original processing methods: It was from reference gene primer amplification that nucleated cell counts were estimated. The assay was immunoSEQ multiplex PCR, and TCRdb's table has in-frame clones only and misses some. V, J and clone size derive from that table, while D and trimming were established from the DNA sequence. The sample holds over 50,000 clones, over 75% seen once. The receptor's source is a human donor in a cohort sampled during active COVID-19. The sample was peripheral blood.

CDR3 in amino acids: CASSLTGGHEKLFF. The CDR3 DNA follows: TGTGCCAGCAGCTTAACAGGGGGGCATGAAAAACTGTTTTTT. The chain joins TRBV7-6 to TRBJ1-4, with 8 bases fitting TRBD1. J was trimmed by 6 bases and V by 2 bases; bases with no gene match: 2. CDR3 length: 14 residues. CDR1 is SGHVS and CDR2 is FNYEAQ in the germline V gene.